The rows below give T cell receptor beta chains drawn from one sample of a study of CD8 T cells in ankylosing spondylitis. In TCRdb, the 5' RACE reads were re-called with MiXCR into one record per CDR3 protein. The sample lists 250,000 to 400,000 distinct CDR3 sequences, roughly 11% occurring once. The sample was blood, either unsorted or a sorted T cell fraction (not recorded which). The receptors were gathered from a female donor with ankylosing spondylitis or in good health (not recorded which). Each CDR3 is given with its conserved first and last residue. The order of the fields is CDR3 protein, CDR3 DNA, clone size, D gene, J gene, V gene. The D gene is left open where the match is weak. Clone size is not always given. Where it is, it says once, few, many or a class for expanded clones.

CASSVGGGAGHSEAFF,TGTGCCAGCAGCGTAGGTGGGGGCGCGGGGCACTCTGAAGCTTTCTTT,few,.,TRBJ1-1,TRBV7-2
CASSSLRVAGVGNEQFF,TGTGCCAGCAGCTCGCTTCGGGTAGCGGGAGTAGGCAATGAGCAGTTCTTC,.,TRBD2,TRBJ2-1,TRBV7-9
CASSYGQGSTDTQYF,TGCGCCAGCAGCTATGGACAGGGGAGCACAGATACGCAGTATTTT,many,TRBD1,TRBJ2-3,TRBV5-1
CSARAQGVGGYTF,TGCAGTGCTAGAGCCCAGGGAGTCGGTGGCTACACCTTC,many,.,TRBJ1-2,TRBV20-1
CSPGGGKNIQYF,TGCAGTCCCGGGGGGGGGAAAAACATTCAGTACTTC,many,TRBD2,TRBJ2-4,TRBV20-1
CASSFNRGVGEQYF,TGCGCCAGCAGCTTCAACAGGGGGGTAGGGGAGCAGTACTTC,few,TRBD1,TRBJ2-7,TRBV5-1
CSARGPGQATSYEQYF,TGCAGTGCTAGAGGACCGGGACAGGCGACCTCCTACGAGCAGTACTTC,few,TRBD1,TRBJ2-7,TRBV20-1
CASSQVPNTGELFF,TGTGCCAGCAGTCAGGTCCCCAACACCGGGGAGCTGTTTTTT,many,.,TRBJ2-2,TRBV27
CASSGQGQGADEQYF,TGTGCCAGCAGCGGCCAGGGACAGGGGGCGGACGAGCAGTACTTC,few,TRBD1,TRBJ2-7,TRBV11-2
CASNKLSGRSSYEQYF,TGCGCCAGCAACAAACTTAGCGGGAGAAGCTCCTACGAGCAGTACTTC,many,TRBD2,TRBJ2-7,TRBV5-1
CASSFRGPGLETQYF,TGTGCCAGCAGTTTTCGGGGCCCGGGACTAGAGACCCAGTACTTC,many,.,TRBJ2-5,TRBV12-3/TRBV12-4
CASRYGMNTEAFF,TGTGCCAGCAGGTATGGGATGAACACTGAAGCTTTCTTT,many,.,TRBJ1-1,TRBV25-1
CASSQHPPVTWETQYF,TGCGCCAGCAGCCAACACCCTCCAGTCACATGGGAGACCCAGTACTTC,many,.,TRBJ2-5,TRBV5-1
CASSWDPNREETQYF,TGTGCCAGCAGCTGGGACCCGAACAGGGAAGAGACCCAGTACTTC,.,.,TRBJ2-5,TRBV5-6
CASSLVLTSGTYNEQFF,TGTGCCAGCAGCTTAGTCCTCACTAGCGGCACTTACAATGAGCAGTTCTTC,few,TRBD2,TRBJ2-1,TRBV7-2
CASSGGQLNTEAFF,TGCGCCAGCAGCGGAGGACAACTGAACACTGAAGCTTTCTTT,many,.,TRBJ1-1,TRBV5-1
CVSSLGGTGELFF,TGTGTCAGCAGCTTGGGTGGGACCGGGGAGCTGTTTTTT,.,.,TRBJ2-2,TRBV11-3
CAGQITAYGIYNEQFF,TGTGCCGGACAGATAACAGCCTATGGGATATACAATGAGCAGTTCTTC,.,.,TRBJ2-1,TRBV30
CASGPVGAVPFF,TGTGCCAGCGGTCCGGTGGGCGCGGTCCCTTTCTTT,many,.,TRBJ1-1,TRBV5-4
CASTPPRGQGQPQHF,TGTGCCAGCACACCTCCCAGGGGGCAGGGACAGCCCCAGCATTTT,.,TRBD1,TRBJ1-5,TRBV28
CASSLWSRAGGTDTQYF,TGTGCCAGCAGCTTATGGTCCAGGGCTGGTGGGACAGATACGCAGTATTTT,many,.,TRBJ2-3,TRBV11-2
CASSQASGGIEQFF,TGTGCCAGCAGCCAAGCTAGCGGGGGAATTGAGCAGTTCTTC,.,TRBD2,TRBJ2-1,TRBV3-1
CSVVKRGSYNELFF,TGCAGCGTTGTAAAGAGGGGTTCCTACAATGAGCTGTTCTTC,.,.,TRBJ2-1,TRBV29-1
CASRDRGGPDTQYF,TGCGCCAGCAGGGATAGAGGGGGGCCAGATACGCAGTATTTT,.,.,TRBJ2-3,TRBV5-1
CASSPSGGNSGNTIYF,TGTGCCAGCAGCCCATCAGGGGGTAACTCTGGAAACACCATATATTTT,.,TRBD1,TRBJ1-3,TRBV7-9
CASSQDPGTDYGYTF,TGCGCCAGCAGCCAAGATCCCGGGACAGACTATGGCTACACCTTC,few,TRBD1,TRBJ1-2,TRBV4-1
CSARAGGRETQYF,TGCAGTGCTAGAGCAGGGGGAAGAGAGACCCAGTACTTC,few,TRBD1,TRBJ2-5,TRBV20-1
CSAPPVAGGLNYNEQFF,TGCAGTGCCCCCCCAGTAGCGGGGGGGCTTAACTACAATGAGCAGTTCTTC,many,TRBD2,TRBJ2-1,TRBV20-1
CSVVPGSSSTDTQYF,TGCAGCGTTGTTCCCGGCTCTTCGAGCACAGATACGCAGTATTTT,many,.,TRBJ2-3,TRBV29-1
CSVVWPDTGELFF,TGCAGCGTTGTTTGGCCAGACACCGGGGAGCTGTTTTTT,many,.,TRBJ2-2,TRBV29-1
CATLPGGHNEQFF,TGTGCCACCTTGCCCGGGGGCCACAATGAGCAGTTCTTC,many,.,TRBJ2-1,TRBV7-2
CSARDALGVLETQYF,TGCAGTGCTAGAGACGCTTTAGGGGTACTAGAGACCCAGTACTTC,.,.,TRBJ2-5,TRBV20-1
CAISESGGPNEQFF,TGTGCCATCAGTGAGTCGGGAGGGCCCAATGAGCAGTTCTTC,many,TRBD2,TRBJ2-1,TRBV10-3
CSVGQGTHGYTF,TGCAGTGTGGGACAGGGGACCCATGGCTACACCTTC,few,TRBD1,TRBJ1-2,TRBV20-1
CASSFRFSSYNEQFF,TGTGCCAGCAGCTTTCGTTTTTCCTCCTACAATGAGCAGTTCTTC,.,.,TRBJ2-1,TRBV5-5
CASSSLSLSGNQPQHF,TGTGCCAGCAGTTCTCTGTCCTTGTCTGGCAATCAGCCCCAGCATTTT,many,.,TRBJ1-5,TRBV28
CSVVSGQGKAFF,TGCAGCGTTGTATCGGGACAGGGAAAAGCTTTCTTT,many,TRBD1,TRBJ1-1,TRBV29-1
CASSVGGSVSSSSYNEQFF,TGTGCCAGCAGCGTAGGCGGGAGTGTCTCGTCCAGCTCCTACAATGAGCAGTTCTTC,few,TRBD2,TRBJ2-1,TRBV9